One and the same sample provided the 20 T cell receptor beta chains below, sequenced in a study of T cells in Graves' hyperthyroidism and ophthalmopathy. Amplified TCR beta CDR3 regions derived from RNA transcripts. HTBI primers were employed in a first-round RT-PCR of the TCR CDR3. TCRdb passed the multiplex PCR reads through MiXCR, listing each CDR3 protein once. Here the sample spans about 570,000 distinct CDR3 sequences, about half being singletons. The sequencing sample was made of peripheral blood or thyroid tissue (not recorded which). Source of these receptors: an adult woman with Graves' disease, either hyperthyroidism or ophthalmopathy (not recorded which).

This clonotype was seen repeatedly, ten times or more. The V and J genes are TRBV7-9 and TRBJ2-7; D tentatively reads TRBD1 or TRBD2 (5 bases each). V lost 5 bases to trimming and J lost 6 bases, with 11 bases between them. The CDR3 covers 12 residues. CDR1 and CDR2 (germline): SEHNR, FQNEAQ (reference sequence). The CDR3: CASSGDGREQYF. CDR3 coding DNA: TGTGCCAGCAGCGGGGACGGGCGCGAGCAGTACTTC.

The chain joins TRBV10-3 to TRBJ2-7, with 8 bases aligning to TRBD1. The ends lost 4 bases at V and 2 bases at J; junction bases unmatched: 7. The CDR3 runs 15 residues. The germline CDR1 and CDR2 sequences are ENHRY and SYGVKD. The chain's CDR3 is CAISAGTGPAYEQYF. Here the CDR3 DNA reads TGTGCCATCAGTGCCGGGACAGGACCTGCCTACGAGCAGTACTTC.

This chain links TRBV20-1 with TRBJ1-2; D gene unclear. V was pared by 4 bases and J by 14 bases, with 11 bases between. The CDR3 covers 9 residues. Germline values: CDR1 DFQATT, CDR2 SNEGSKA (reference sequence). For the CDR3, the DNA is TGCAGTGCTACCCGGGAGCTAACCTTC. Amino acids: CSATRELTF.

This clonotype was seen ten or more times. The chain joins TRBV11-2 to TRBJ2-7, with 10 bases fitting TRBD2. Germline-derived CDR1 and CDR2 are SGHAT and FQNNGV. The CDR3 has 14 residues. Unmatched junction bases numbered 8, after V lost 6 bases and J lost 6 bases. The CDR3 protein is CASRPPGLAIEQYF. The DNA for the CDR3 is TGTGCCAGCAGACCTCCGGGACTAGCGATCGAGCAGTACTTC.

This clonotype has ten or more counts. The rearrangement joins TRBV5-5 to TRBJ1-5, with 10 bases identical to TRBD1. The germline V gene has CDR1 SGHKS and CDR2 YYEKEE (reference sequence). The CDR3 is made up of 16 amino acids. J gave up 1 base and V 5 bases, and 6 bases lay outside the gene matches. The CDR3 bases are TGTGCCAGCAGTCGGGACAGGGGAAGGAGCAATCAGCCCCAGCATTTT. Protein: CASSRDRGRSNQPQHF.

As regards this clonotype: The junction departs from germline at one end; a sequencing error may be responsible. This sequence joins TRBV12-3 or TRBV12-4 and TRBJ1-1; tentatively, D is TRBD1 (5 bases). The CDR3 extends over 12 amino acids. The CDR3 loop reads CASSHRGSEAFF. As DNA, the CDR3 is TGTGCCAGCAGTCACCGGGGCAGTGAAGCCTTCTTT.

This sequence joins TRBV7-8 and TRBJ1-1; TRBD1 might be the D (5 bases). Per germline, CDR1 SGHVS and CDR2 FQNEAQ. This CDR3 has 13 residues. Deletions cut 6 bases from V and 6 bases from J, with 14 bases between. CDR3 sequence (DNA): TGTGCCAGCAGTTGGCCGGGACGGTCTGAAGCTTTCTTT. Protein sequence: CASSWPGRSEAFF. The whole variable domain, filled in from reference TRBV7-8 and TRBJ1-1, reads GAGVSQSPRYKVAKRGQDVALRCDPISGHVSLFWYQQALGQGPEFLTYFQNEAQLDKSGLPSDRFFAERPEGSVSTLKIQRTQQEDSAVYLCASSWPGRSEAFFGQGTRLTVV.

The chain recombines TRBV6-1 with TRBJ2-6; TRBD1 matches 9 bases. Unmatched junction bases numbered 9, after V lost 7 bases and J lost 2 bases. The CDR3 loop spans 17 amino acids. Germline values: CDR1 MNHNS, CDR2 SASEGT. In nucleotides, the CDR3 is TGTGCCAGCACCCTGCTCGGGACAGGGACTGGGGCCAACGTCCTGACTTTC. Protein product: CASTLLGTGTGANVLTF.

The sample holds a few counts of this clonotype. The rearrangement uses TRBV10-3 and TRBJ1-3; D perhaps matches TRBD1 (6 bases). The CDR3 length is 17 residues. V was cut by 6 bases and J by 0 bases, with 18 bases left in between. Germline V gene data show CDR1 as ENHRY and CDR2 as SYGVKD. CDR3 sequence (DNA): TGTGCCATCAGCATACGACAGGCTACGAGCTCTGGAAACACCATATATTTT. The encoded protein is CAISIRQATSSGNTIYF.

This clonotype was seen many times. This sequence joins TRBV20-1 and TRBJ2-5, with 7 bases fitting TRBD2. The CDR3 totals 14 residues. Unmatched junction bases numbered 6, after V lost 2 bases and J lost 3 bases. Germline V gives CDR1 DFQATT, CDR2 SNEGSKA (reference sequence). The CDR3 region is CSARRAGVEETQYF. CDR3 coding DNA: TGCAGTGCTAGACGGGCGGGAGTGGAAGAGACCCAGTACTTC.

The rearrangement uses TRBV5-1 and TRBJ2-7, with D possibly TRBD2 on 5 matching bases. CDR1 and CDR2 from the germline V gene are SGHRS and YFSETQ. Deletions cut 7 bases from V and 0 bases from J, with 14 bases between. The CDR3 loop spans 14 amino acids. Here the CDR3 DNA reads TGCGCCAGCGCATCAGCCGGGATCTCCTACGAGCAGTACTTC. Its protein product is CASASAGISYEQYF.

The chain combines TRBV29-1 with TRBJ1-2; maybe TRBD1 (5 bases). Germline CDR1 and CDR2: SQVTM and ANQGSEA. The V end was cut by 0 bases, the J end by 4 bases, with 9 bases between. The CDR3 has 13 amino acids. This CDR3 is CSVEEGVLYGYTF. The CDR3 coding sequence is TGCAGCGTTGAAGAGGGGGTTCTCTATGGCTACACCTTC.

For the CDR3, the DNA is TGTGCCACCAGTGATGCACGGAACAATCAGCCCCAGCATTTT. This codes for CATSDARNNQPQHF. V gene TRBV24-1 combines with J gene TRBJ1-5, with unresolved D. V was pared by 3 bases and J by 3 bases, with 8 bases between. The CDR3 is 14 amino acids. CDR1 is KGHDR, CDR2 SFDVKD, per germline.

V and J are TRBV18 and TRBJ1-2; D might be TRBD1 (6 bases). In germline, CDR1 is KGHSH, CDR2 LQKENI. The CDR3 is made up of 14 amino acids. Trimming left V 2 bases short and J 2 bases short, with 9 bases between. CDR3 sequence: CASSPGTPNYGYTF. For the CDR3, the DNA is TGTGCCAGCTCACCAGGGACACCGAACTATGGCTACACCTTC.

This clonotype came up a few times. The gene calls are TRBV18 and TRBJ1-2; D is ambiguous. This CDR3 spans 15 amino acids. Trimming shortened V by 1 base and J by 2 bases, and 11 bases separated the two germline ends. The germline V gene encodes CDR1 KGHSH and CDR2 LQKENI. CDR3 region: CASSPQGGGNYGYTF. The CDR3 nucleotides are TGTGCCAGCTCACCACAGGGTGGAGGAAACTATGGCTACACCTTC.

This clonotype showed up many times. As DNA, the CDR3 is TGTGCCAGCAGCTCTGACTTTCAGAGGAACGAGCAGTACTTC. This sequence encodes CASSSDFQRNEQYF. The V call is TRBV11-2, the J call TRBJ2-7; D is unclear. The germline V and J ends were trimmed by 4 bases and 5 bases, with 15 bases remaining between them. Looked up from germline, CDR1 is SGHAT and CDR2 is FQNNGV. There are 14 residues in the CDR3. Full variable domain (missing parts from reference TRBV11-2 and TRBJ2-7): EAGVAQSPRYKIIEKRQSVAFWCNPISGHATLYWYQQILGQGPKLLIQFQNNGVVDDSQLPKDRFSAERLKGVDSTLKIQPAKLEDSAVYLCASSSDFQRNEQYFGPGTRLTVT.

This sequence joins TRBV11-2 and TRBJ2-7, with D hard to call. There are 14 residues in the CDR3. V was trimmed by 2 bases and J by 2 bases, leaving 10 bases between them. CDR1 is SGHAT and CDR2 is FQNNGV in the germline V gene. CDR3: CASSLSKLPYEQYF. The CDR3 DNA is TGTGCCAGCAGCTTATCGAAACTGCCCTACGAGCAGTACTTC.

This clonotype has more than one count but fewer than ten. V gene TRBV13 combines with J gene TRBJ2-3; possible D gene TRBD2, 6 bases. V lost 5 bases and J lost 14, with 17 bases in between. This CDR3 comprises 12 residues. Per the germline V gene, CDR1 is PRHDT and CDR2 is FYEKMQ (reference sequence). The DNA of the CDR3 is TGTGCCAGCAGCGGAAATGGTCCCGGGAGGTATTTT. It codes for CASSGNGPGRYF.

The genes are TRBV25-1 and TRBJ1-2; 8 bases are shared with TRBD1. Germline CDR1 is MGHDK and CDR2 is SYGVNS. The length of the CDR3 is 18 residues. J gave up 0 bases and V 6 bases, and 15 bases lay outside the gene matches. The CDR3 bases are TGTGCCAGCAGACAGGGGGGCAGCGTCATATTAGCTAACTATGGCTACACCTTC. It yields the protein CASRQGGSVILANYGYTF.

This clonotype was seen repeatedly, ten times or more. This chain uses TRBV7-6 with TRBJ2-2, with no clear D. CDR1 SGHVS and CDR2 FNYEAQ come from the germline V gene. Trimming took off 6 bases at V and 5 bases at J, with 16 bases between the two ends. This CDR3 has 15 amino acids. For the CDR3, the DNA is TGTGCCAGCAGTCTAACAGAATTTGAAACCGGGGAGCTGTTTTTT. This gives the protein CASSLTEFETGELFF.